This T cell receptor beta chain was recorded in a study of T cells after yellow fever vaccination. As regards this clonotype: The target antigen is unknown.

UMIs were added to TCR cDNA along with a universal primer site when it was made by 5'RACE template switching. Via MiXCR, TCRdb re-called the 5' RACE reads, giving one row per CDR3 protein. Of more than 350,000 distinct CDR3 sequences listed, around 10% are singletons. The CDR3 runs 14 residues. Trimming took 2 bases from V and 2 from J, leaving 9 bases between them. From germline, CDR1 is MNHEY and CDR2 SVGAGI. Points from the study as a whole: The study re-detected most primary-vaccination clones after the booster (96% CD4, roughly 85% CD8).

The J gene is TRBJ2-5, the V gene TRBV6-5, with D tentatively TRBD1 (6 bases). This TCR derives from a man aged 18 to 29 who received the YFV17D yellow fever vaccine. The sequencing here drew on PBMCs, taken on the day of the first yellow fever vaccination. Written as DNA, the CDR3 is TGTGCCAGCAGTTACCAGGGACAACAAGAGACCCAGTACTTC. It encodes CASSYQGQQETQYF.